Listed below are T cell receptor beta chains from one sample, sequenced in a study of blood T cell repertoires in COVID-19. Libraries were prepared by immunoSEQ multiplex PCR; TCRdb keeps only in-frame clonotypes and omits some of them. In the table there are 90,000 to 120,000 clones, around 90% of which are singletons. The sample taken for sequencing was peripheral blood. These receptors originate from a woman aged 55-69 years with acute or convalescent COVID-19. CDR3s include the opening cysteine and the closing phenylalanine or tryptophan. The D gene is left open where the match is weak.

D gene,V gene,J gene,CDR3 DNA,CDR3 protein
NA,TRBV7-9,TRBJ1-2,TGTGCCAGCAGTTTAAGGAGAGTAGGCTACACCTTC,CASSLRRVGYTF
TRBD2,TRBV28,TRBJ2-1,TGTGCCAGCAGTTCCAGCCCTAGCGGAATAATTACTACCTCCTACAATGAGCAGTTCTTC,CASSSSPSGIITTSYNEQFF
TRBD1,TRBV6-6,TRBJ1-5,TGTGCCAGCACTCAGACAGGGGGTCAGCCCCAGCATTTT,CASTQTGGQPQHF
TRBD1,TRBV2,TRBJ1-1,TGTGCCAGCAGTGAAGCAACGGGACAGGGAGCTTTCTTT,CASSEATGQGAFF
NA,TRBV24-1,TRBJ2-1,TGTGCCACCAGTGATTTTGAGGCCAGGGAAGAGGTGTTCTTC,CATSDFEAREEVFF
NA,TRBV6-5,TRBJ1-5,TGTGCCAGTAAACAGGGAAGGTCGAATCAGCCCCAGCATTTT,CASKQGRSNQPQHF
NA,TRBV21-1,TRBJ2-1,TGTGCCAGCAGCAAATGGACTAGCGGACCCCATAATGAGCAGTTCTTC,CASSKWTSGPHNEQFF
NA,TRBV27,TRBJ1-2,TGTGCCAGCAGTTACAATGGTTATGGCTACACCTTC,CASSYNGYGYTF
TRBD2,TRBV5-1,TRBJ2-1,TGCGCCAGCAGCTTGGGCTTGGCGGGAGGGCCCGGTGAGCAGTTCTTC,CASSLGLAGGPGEQFF
TRBD1,TRBV10-3,TRBJ2-3,TGTGCCATCAGTGGGTGGACAGGGGGCACAGATACGCAGTATTTT,CAISGWTGGTDTQYF